Listed below are T cell receptor beta chains from one sample, sequenced in a study of cytomegalovirus exposure and HLA in healthy donors. The assay was immunoSEQ multiplex PCR, and TCRdb's table has in-frame clones only and misses some. The sample yields about 160,000 clones, 65% to 80% seen once. The specimen was PBMCs. Source of these receptors: a man in his forties in good health and CMV-seronegative. Each CDR3 is given with its conserved first and last residue. The D gene is left open where the match is weak. Size tells how often a clone was seen (once, few, many) or the class of an expanded clone, and some rows leave it out.

V gene: TRBV4-1; J gene: TRBJ1-1; D gene: NA; clone size: NA; CDR3 protein: CASSQLRRPGGTEAFF; CDR3 DNA: TGCGCCAGCAGCCAACTTCGACGGCCGGGGGGGACTGAAGCTTTCTTT
V gene: TRBV7-9; J gene: TRBJ2-7; D gene: NA; clone size: NA; CDR3 protein: CASSFPITGNSYEQYF; CDR3 DNA: TGTGCCAGCAGCTTTCCTATTACAGGAAACTCCTACGAGCAGTACTTC
V gene: TRBV11-2; J gene: TRBJ1-1; D gene: NA; clone size: NA; CDR3 protein: CASSLNLAGEAFF; CDR3 DNA: TGTGCCAGCAGCTTAAATCTGGCAGGTGAAGCTTTCTTT
V gene: TRBV30; J gene: TRBJ2-1; D gene: TRBD1; clone size: NA; CDR3 protein: CAWSVLSGQGQFF; CDR3 DNA: TGTGCCTGGAGTGTACTGTCGGGACAGGGACAGTTCTTC
V gene: TRBV28; J gene: TRBJ2-1; D gene: NA; clone size: NA; CDR3 protein: CASSPIGLTSYNEQFF; CDR3 DNA: TGTGCCAGCAGCCCGATTGGCCTGACTTCCTACAATGAGCAGTTCTTC
V gene: TRBV9; J gene: TRBJ2-2; D gene: NA; clone size: NA; CDR3 protein: CASSVAPRTGTGELFF; CDR3 DNA: TGTGCCAGCAGCGTAGCCCCTAGAACAGGGACCGGGGAGCTGTTTTTT
V gene: TRBV5-1; J gene: TRBJ2-7; D gene: TRBD1; clone size: NA; CDR3 protein: CASSQRQGPGHEQYF; CDR3 DNA: TGCGCCAGCAGCCAGAGACAGGGGCCAGGCCACGAGCAGTACTTC
V gene: TRBV28; J gene: TRBJ1-4; D gene: TRBD1; clone size: NA; CDR3 protein: CASSVPGDREKLFF; CDR3 DNA: TGTGCCAGCAGTGTCCCGGGGGACAGGGAAAAACTGTTTTTT
V gene: TRBV6-4; J gene: TRBJ1-6; D gene: TRBD1; clone size: NA; CDR3 protein: CASSEGQTNSPLHF; CDR3 DNA: TGTGCCAGCAGTGAGGGACAGACTAATTCACCCCTCCACTTT
V gene: TRBV6-4; J gene: TRBJ2-1; D gene: TRBD1; clone size: NA; CDR3 protein: CASSEGGQVSSEQFF; CDR3 DNA: TGTGCCAGCAGTGAGGGGGGACAGGTGTCTAGTGAGCAGTTCTTC
V gene: TRBV19; J gene: TRBJ2-1; D gene: TRBD1; clone size: NA; CDR3 protein: CASSTPDRGLREQFF; CDR3 DNA: TGTGCCAGTAGTACCCCGGACAGGGGGCTCAGGGAGCAGTTCTTC
V gene: TRBV27; J gene: TRBJ2-7; D gene: NA; clone size: NA; CDR3 protein: CASSLQGYYEQYF; CDR3 DNA: TGTGCCAGCAGTTTGCAGGGATACTACGAGCAGTACTTC
V gene: TRBV7-2; J gene: TRBJ2-1; D gene: TRBD1; clone size: once; CDR3 protein: CASSSRTGGQFF; CDR3 DNA: TGTGCCAGCAGCTCCCGGACAGGGGGGCAGTTCTTC
V gene: TRBV30; J gene: TRBJ1-2; D gene: NA; clone size: few; CDR3 protein: CAWSPRDNYGYTF; CDR3 DNA: TGTGCCTGGAGTCCCAGGGATAACTATGGCTACACCTTC
V gene: TRBV7-6; J gene: TRBJ2-7; D gene: NA; clone size: NA; CDR3 protein: CASSLVTGIYEQYF; CDR3 DNA: TGTGCCAGCAGCTTAGTTACAGGGATCTACGAGCAGTACTTC
V gene: TRBV7-9; J gene: TRBJ1-2; D gene: TRBD1; clone size: NA; CDR3 protein: CASSPLPGQGADGYTF; CDR3 DNA: TGTGCCAGCAGCCCACTACCGGGACAGGGGGCGGATGGCTACACCTTC
V gene: TRBV7-2; J gene: TRBJ2-7; D gene: TRBD1; clone size: NA; CDR3 protein: CASSLAGTGDAYEQYF; CDR3 DNA: TGTGCCAGCAGCTTAGCAGGGACAGGGGACGCCTACGAGCAGTACTTC
V gene: TRBV2; J gene: TRBJ1-5; D gene: NA; clone size: NA; CDR3 protein: CASRPGVTNQPQHF; CDR3 DNA: TGTGCCAGCAGGCCGGGGGTTACCAATCAGCCCCAGCATTTT
V gene: TRBV4-3; J gene: TRBJ1-2; D gene: NA; clone size: once; CDR3 protein: CASSQDLRSHYGYTF; CDR3 DNA: TGCGCCAGCAGCCAAGATCTGCGGTCTCACTATGGCTACACCTTC
V gene: TRBV5-4; J gene: TRBJ2-1; D gene: NA; clone size: few; CDR3 protein: CASSFGHAAANEQFF; CDR3 DNA: TGTGCCAGCAGCTTCGGACATGCAGCAGCAAATGAGCAGTTCTTC
V gene: TRBV14; J gene: TRBJ1-6; D gene: TRBD1; clone size: NA; CDR3 protein: CASSPDRARHSPLHF; CDR3 DNA: TGTGCCAGCAGCCCGGACAGGGCTCGACATTCACCCCTCCACTTT
V gene: TRBV30; J gene: TRBJ1-1; D gene: NA; clone size: NA; CDR3 protein: CAWNPGDTEAFF; CDR3 DNA: TGTGCCTGGAATCCAGGGGACACTGAAGCTTTCTTT
V gene: TRBV2; J gene: TRBJ2-7; D gene: NA; clone size: NA; CDR3 protein: CASSLDGYEQYF; CDR3 DNA: TGTGCCAGCAGCCTAGATGGGTACGAGCAGTACTTC
V gene: TRBV6-6; J gene: TRBJ1-1; D gene: NA; clone size: NA; CDR3 protein: CASSVGDMNTEAFF; CDR3 DNA: TGTGCCAGCAGTGTCGGGGATATGAACACTGAAGCTTTCTTT
V gene: TRBV5-1; J gene: TRBJ2-1; D gene: TRBD2; clone size: NA; CDR3 protein: CASSPGTTFPPYNEQFF; CDR3 DNA: TGCGCCAGCAGCCCTGGGACTACCTTTCCCCCGTACAATGAGCAGTTCTTC